The present T cell receptor (beta chain) was sequenced within a study of metastatic and nonmetastatic thyroid tumors. General study results and limits: Patients with malignant thyroid tumors reportedly had significantly higher TCR beta diversity than those with benign nodules, in blood and tumor.

Each patient went into thyroid surgery without having received any treatment. This CDR3 comprises 14 residues. V was shortened by 3 bases and J by 3 bases, with 8 bases between the two germline ends. Germline-derived CDR1 and CDR2 are SNHLY and FYNNEI. Original processing notes: The study's classifier, a distant-metastasis tool for papillary thyroid cancer, was built using CDR3 differences across clinicopathological groups. Using MiXCR, TCRdb reanalyzed the PCR reads. Here the V and J calls rest on TCRdb's processing, not on the authors' analysis. The data hold approximately 30,000 clones, with around 3.5% observed a single time. This clone was seen only a few times. Its antigen remains unknown.

The sequence was obtained from a male donor with papillary thyroid cancer or a benign thyroid nodule (not recorded which). Some clones in this sample may be carry-over from other donors' samples. V is TRBV2 and J is TRBJ2-2; no reliable D call. The sample consisted of blood. The chain's CDR3 is CASSDSRHTGELFF. The CDR3 DNA follows: TGTGCCAGCAGTGATTCCCGGCACACCGGGGAGCTGTTTTTT.